The 27 T cell receptor beta chains below all came from one sample that was sequenced in a study of OX40 agonist ivuxolimab in advanced cancers. Some clones are missing from TCRdb's copy, which holds only in-frame ones; the method was immunoSEQ multiplex PCR. The table has 70,000 to 95,000 clones, around four fifths seen once. This material consisted of CD4+ or CD8+ T cells sorted from blood, taken in a trial of the OX40 agonist ivuxolimab. The receptors come from an adult with an advanced solid tumor such as melanoma, head and neck, liver or kidney cancer.

This chain joins TRBV7-6 and TRBJ2-7, with a possible D match to TRBD1 (6 bases). The CDR3 consists of 14 residues. Per the germline V gene, CDR1 is SGHVS and CDR2 is FNYEAQ. Trimming shortened V by 5 bases and J by 3 bases, and 14 bases separated the two germline ends. The CDR3 DNA sequence: TGTGCCAGCAGCCCTCGGCTGGACAGCTACGAGCAGTACTTC. It yields the protein CASSPRLDSYEQYF.

V is TRBV11-2 and J is TRBJ1-1; D uncertain. Germline loops: CDR1 SGHAT, CDR2 FQNNGV. The V end lost 2 bases, the J end lost 6 bases, and 13 bases lay between the germline ends. This CDR3 is built from 14 residues. The CDR3: CASSLRGERAEAFF. As DNA, the CDR3 is TGTGCCAGCAGCTTACGAGGAGAACGGGCTGAAGCTTTCTTT.

This sequence joins TRBV7-9 and TRBJ2-1, with TRBD1 identical over 11 bases. Germline V gives CDR1 SEHNR, CDR2 FQNEAQ (reference sequence). The V gene end was trimmed by 5 bases and the J gene end by 4 bases; junction bases not matched to a gene: 7. This CDR3 is 16 amino acids long. The CDR3 DNA reads as TGTGCCAGCAGCAGGGACAGGGGGATTAAATACAATGAGCAGTTCTTC. Its translation: CASSRDRGIKYNEQFF.

The chain uses TRBV19 and TRBJ1-1, with D tentatively TRBD1 (6 bases). This CDR3 region has 13 residues. V was pared by 3 bases and J by 4 bases, with 9 bases between. The germline CDR1 and CDR2 sequences are LNHDA and SQIVND (reference sequence). The CDR3 nucleotides read TGTGCCAGTAGTATTCAGGGGAGCACTGAAGCTTTCTTT. This codes for CASSIQGSTEAFF.

The V and J genes are TRBV5-6 and TRBJ1-4; no firm D call. Trimming shortened V by 4 bases and J by 10 bases, and 23 bases separated the two germline ends. The CDR3 consists of 16 residues. Germline values: CDR1 SGHDT, CDR2 YYEEEE. Here the CDR3 reads CASSRMVADLMRKLFF. CDR3 DNA: TGTGCCAGCAGCCGGATGGTCGCAGACTTAATGAGAAAACTGTTTTTT.

V usage is TRBV15 and J usage is TRBJ1-2, with D maybe TRBD1 (5 bases). V was shortened by 0 bases and J by 4 bases, with 15 bases between the two germline ends. From germline, CDR1 is LNHNV and CDR2 YYDKDF (reference sequence). CDR3 size: 16 residues. The CDR3 sequence: CATSRDFRGETYGYTF. The DNA for the CDR3 is TGTGCCACCAGCAGAGATTTTCGGGGGGAGACCTATGGCTACACCTTC.

This chain links TRBV18 with TRBJ2-6; D is unresolved. The CDR3 extends over 16 amino acids. Trimming stripped 2 bases from V and 1 base from J, with 9 bases between. Germline V gene sequence: CDR1 KGHSH, CDR2 LQKENI. The CDR3 here is CASSPEVPSGANVLTF. The DNA for the CDR3 is TGTGCCAGCTCACCAGAGGTCCCATCTGGGGCCAACGTCCTGACTTTC. Full variable domain (remainder filled in from reference TRBV18 and TRBJ2-6): NAGVMQNPRHLVRRRGQEARLRCSPMKGHSHVYWYRQLPEEGLKFMVYLQKENIIDESGMPKERFSAEFPKEGPSILRIQQVVRGDSAAYFCASSPEVPSGANVLTFGAGSRLTVL.

The chain recombines TRBV7-2 with TRBJ2-1; D could derive from TRBD1 or TRBD2 (5 bases each). With 2 bases removed from V and 8 bases from J, the gap between germline ends came to 7 bases. The CDR3 contains 12 residues. CDR1 is SGHTA, CDR2 FQGNSA, per germline. CDR3 nucleotides: TGTGCCAGCAGCTTACGGGGCGATGAGCAGTTCTTC. Its translation is CASSLRGDEQFF.

This chain uses TRBV16 with TRBJ2-3; weak D call: TRBD1 (5 bases). V lost 1 base, J lost 4 bases, and 12 bases lay in between. The CDR3 is 15 residues long. CDR1 is KGHSY and CDR2 is FQNENV in the germline V gene. The CDR3 sequence: CASSQLVVGPDTQYF. The CDR3 bases are TGTGCCAGCAGCCAATTGGTCGTGGGGCCAGATACGCAGTATTTT.

The chain has TRBV7-2 and TRBJ2-2, with D perhaps TRBD2 (6 bases). Per germline, CDR1 SGHTA and CDR2 FQGNSA. V was trimmed by 8 bases and J by 1 base, leaving 8 bases between them. The CDR3 sequence is 13 residues long. The CDR3 DNA sequence: TGTGCCAGCGGGAGGAGGAACACCGGGGAGCTGTTTTTT. Translation gives CASGRRNTGELFF.

The count of this clone is one. The chain joins TRBV19 to TRBJ2-1; D is uncertain. V shed 6 bases and J shed 2 bases, with 11 bases lying between them. Looked up from germline, CDR1 is LNHDA and CDR2 is SQIVND (reference sequence). This CDR3 has 14 residues. The CDR3 protein is CASSLVGPYNEQFF. CDR3 nucleotide sequence: TGTGCCAGTAGCCTCGTCGGCCCCTACAATGAGCAGTTCTTC.

This chain uses TRBV19 with TRBJ1-3, with D tentatively TRBD1 (5 bases). The CDR3 runs to 13 residues. Germline V lookup: CDR1 LNHDA, CDR2 SQIVND (reference sequence). V was pared by 5 bases and J by 10 bases, with 15 bases between. The CDR3 protein is CASSGDARGTIYF. CDR3 coding DNA: TGTGCCAGTAGTGGGGACGCCCGAGGAACCATATATTTT.

CDR3 protein: CASSLNLGTPRQFF. The CDR3 bases are TGTGCCAGCAGCCTAAACCTTGGGACCCCTAGGCAGTTCTTC. The chain employs TRBV11-2 and TRBJ2-1; D could derive from TRBD1 or TRBD2 (5 bases each). The CDR3 extends over 14 amino acids. Germline lookup yields CDR1 SGHAT and CDR2 FQNNGV. V lost 5 bases to trimming and J lost 12 bases, with 20 bases between them.

J is TRBJ1-5 and V is TRBV5-1; D uncertain. From germline, CDR1 is SGHRS and CDR2 YFSETQ. V was cut by 0 bases and J by 5 bases, with 9 bases left in between. The CDR3 loop spans 14 amino acids. CDR3: CASSLDGGDQPQHF. In DNA form, the CDR3 reads TGCGCCAGCAGCTTGGATGGAGGAGATCAGCCCCAGCATTTT.

DNA of the CDR3: TGTGCCTGGAGTGTAATAGACGAGCAGTACTTC. This gives the protein CAWSVIDEQYF. This chain links TRBV30 with TRBJ2-7; D not resolved. CDR3 size: 11 residues. CDR1 and CDR2 from the germline V gene are GTSNPN and SVGIG (reference sequence). The V end lost 0 bases, the J end lost 5 bases, and 5 bases lay between the germline ends.

The chain employs TRBV5-1 and TRBJ1-5; TRBD1 agrees at 11 bases. Germline V gene sequence: CDR1 SGHRS, CDR2 YFSETQ. The CDR3 has 15 residues. J lost 4 bases, V lost 2 bases, and 2 bases had no gene match. CDR3 amino acids: CASSLGTGGNQPQHF. The CDR3 DNA reads TGCGCCAGCAGCTTAGGGACAGGGGGAAATCAGCCCCAGCATTTT.

This clone was recorded a few times. The V call is TRBV7-9, the J call TRBJ1-2; TRBD1 matches 10 bases. CDR1 SEHNR and CDR2 FQNEAQ come from the germline V gene (reference sequence). Losses at the gene ends were 5 bases for V and 2 bases for J; bases not matched to a gene: 5. CDR3 size: 15 residues. The CDR3: CASSVDRGLNYGYTF. The CDR3 coding sequence is TGTGCCAGCAGCGTAGACAGGGGGCTCAACTATGGCTACACCTTC. Full variable domain (rest looked up from reference TRBV7-9 and TRBJ1-2): DTGVSQNPRHKITKRGQNVTFRCDPISEHNRLYWYRQTLGQGPEFLTYFQNEAQLEKSRLLSDRFSAERPKGSFSTLEIQRTEQGDSAMYLCASSVDRGLNYGYTFGSGTRLTVV.

The chain recombines TRBV6-5 with TRBJ2-7; TRBD1 matches at 9 bases. The length of the CDR3 is 16 residues. Per germline, CDR1 MNHEY and CDR2 SVGAGI. The ends lost 3 bases at V and 6 bases at J; junction bases unmatched: 12. The CDR3 region is CASSYIPSGTGSEQYF. DNA for the CDR3: TGTGCCAGCAGTTATATTCCATCCGGGACAGGGAGCGAGCAGTACTTC.

This clone is judged medium-sized (0.01 to 0.1%). In the same sample, other DNA sequences code for this CDR3. The gene calls are TRBV7-2 and TRBJ1-5; 7 bases map to TRBD1. The V gene's germline CDR1 is SGHTA and CDR2 FQGNSA. The CDR3 has 16 amino acids. The J segment lost 4 bases and the V segment lost 4 bases, leaving 10 bases of the junction unmatched. In DNA form, the CDR3 reads TGTGCCAGCAGCTCCCGGACAGGCCGGGGGAATCAGCCCCAGCATTTT. Translating gives CASSSRTGRGNQPQHF.

This clone was seen just once. The genes are TRBV27 and TRBJ1-2; tentative D call: TRBD1 (6 bases). V lost 0 bases and J lost 3, with 8 bases in between. Germline CDR1 is MNHEY and CDR2 is SMNVEV (reference sequence). The CDR3 has 14 amino acids. The CDR3 coding sequence is TGTGCCAGCAGTTTATCCCCAGGGGACTATGGCTACACCTTC. The encoded protein is CASSLSPGDYGYTF.

This rearrangement joins TRBV7-2 to TRBJ2-3; 13 positions agree with TRBD2. Germline CDR1 SGHTA, CDR2 FQGNSA. Germline trimming cut 4 bases from V and 4 bases from J; bases unmatched to any gene: 5. This CDR3 region has 16 residues. Here the CDR3 reads CASSSGTSGVADTQYF. CDR3 in DNA: TGTGCCAGCAGCTCAGGGACTAGCGGGGTAGCAGATACGCAGTATTTT.

Only a few counts were recorded for this clone. The chain combines TRBV18 with TRBJ2-3; 10 nucleotides align to TRBD2. CDR1 KGHSH and CDR2 LQKENI come from the germline V gene. Trimming at V came to 1 base and at J to 2 bases, leaving 3 bases not matched to a gene. The CDR3 contains 16 residues. The CDR3 DNA reads TGTGCCAGCTCACCACTTAGCGGGGGGTTCACAGATACGCAGTATTTT. It yields the protein CASSPLSGGFTDTQYF. Full variable domain (rest looked up from reference TRBV18 and TRBJ2-3): NAGVMQNPRHLVRRRGQEARLRCSPMKGHSHVYWYRQLPEEGLKFMVYLQKENIIDESGMPKERFSAEFPKEGPSILRIQQVVRGDSAAYFCASSPLSGGFTDTQYFGPGTRLTVL.

The J gene is TRBJ2-1, the V gene TRBV19; 11 positions agree with TRBD2. The CDR3 extends over 17 amino acids. V was clipped by 6 bases and J by 4 bases; unmatched bases: 11. Germline CDR1 LNHDA, CDR2 SQIVND (reference sequence). Here the CDR3 DNA reads TGTGCCAGTAGCCCTCCGCCTAGCGGGGGGCTTTACAATGAGCAGTTCTTC. The encoded protein is CASSPPPSGGLYNEQFF.

V and J are TRBV7-3 and TRBJ2-5; maybe TRBD1 (5 bases). Germline CDR1 is SGHTA and CDR2 is FQGTGA. Trimming took off 5 bases at V and 5 bases at J, with 12 bases between the two ends. CDR3 length: 13 amino acids. CDR3 in amino acids: CASSQVQGETQYF. The CDR3 DNA sequence: TGTGCCAGCAGCCAGGTCCAGGGCGAGACCCAGTACTTC.

The rearrangement uses TRBV11-3 and TRBJ2-5, with 9 positions matching TRBD1. CDR3 length: 13 residues. Germline V CDR1 and CDR2: SGHNT, YENEEA. Unmatched junction bases numbered 7, after V lost 1 base and J lost 13 bases. The CDR3 DNA reads as TGTGCCAGCAGCTTAGGTCCGGGACAGGGCTTGTACTTC. This translates into CASSLGPGQGLYF.

This clone came up a few times. The chain joins TRBV28 to TRBJ1-6, with 8 bases matching TRBD1. CDR3 length equals 15 residues. After removal of 5 bases from V and 8 bases from J, the junction contained 8 bases not matched to a gene. Per germline, CDR1 MDHEN and CDR2 SYDVKM. The CDR3 is CASSPDRVVYSPLHF. The CDR3 DNA follows: TGTGCCAGCAGTCCGGACAGGGTCGTGTATTCACCCCTCCACTTT. Full variable domain (remainder filled in from reference TRBV28 and TRBJ1-6): DVKVTQSSRYLVKRTGEKVFLECVQDMDHENMFWYRQDPGLGLRLIYFSYDVKMKEKGDIPEGYSVSREKKERFSLILESASTNQTSMYLCASSPDRVVYSPLHFGNGTRLTVT.

This clone is a singleton in its sample. This chain links TRBV5-1 with TRBJ2-3; D uncertain. Germline-derived CDR1 and CDR2 are SGHRS and YFSETQ. V was trimmed by 4 bases and J by 0 bases, leaving 12 bases between them. CDR3 length: 15 residues. As DNA, the CDR3 is TGCGCCAGCAGCCTCGGGTCTTCTAGCACAGATACGCAGTATTTT. This sequence encodes CASSLGSSSTDTQYF.